This T cell receptor (beta chain) was captured in a study of blood T cell repertoires in COVID-19. About the study: Sample material is recorded as cDNA or gDNA derived from T cells, B-cell-depleted T cells, or PBMCs.

Germline V gene lookup returns CDR1 LGHDT and CDR2 YNNKEL (reference sequence). J was trimmed by 0 bases and V by 6 bases; bases with no gene match: 2. There are 15 residues in the CDR3. Original processing notes: Estimates of nucleated cell counts were drawn from the amplification of reference gene primers. Measured with immunoSEQ multiplex PCR; TCRdb has only the in-frame clones, and not every one. V, J and clone size were drawn from that table, and D and trimming were deduced from the DNA. The table lists about 130,000 clones, around 83% of them singletons. The J gene is TRBJ1-6, the V gene TRBV3-1 (or the pseudogene TRBV3-2); 7 bases match TRBD1. Sequencing input: peripheral blood. The receptor was derived from a man in his sixties with acute or convalescent COVID-19. The CDR3 is CASRDRSSYNSPLHF. CDR3 nucleotide sequence: TGTGCCAGCAGGGACAGGAGCTCCTATAATTCACCCCTCCACTTT.